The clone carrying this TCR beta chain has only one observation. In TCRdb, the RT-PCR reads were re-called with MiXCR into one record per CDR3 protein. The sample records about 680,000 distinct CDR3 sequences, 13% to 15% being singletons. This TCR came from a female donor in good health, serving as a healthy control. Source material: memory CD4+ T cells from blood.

This chain's CDR3 is CASSFPDGSYEQYF. The CDR3 DNA reads as TGTGCCAGCAGCTTTCCGGACGGCTCCTACGAGCAGTACTTC. The rearrangement uses TRBV7-8 and TRBJ2-7; the D is unclear. This CDR3 region has 14 residues. Germline assignment: CDR1 SGHVS and CDR2 FQNEAQ. The germline V and J ends were trimmed by 3 bases and 0 bases, with 9 bases remaining between them.